These 3 T cell receptor beta chains originate from one sample sequenced in a study of molecular identifiers for immune sequencing clone quantification. Using its own MiXCR run on the PCR reads, TCRdb lists one record per CDR3 protein. This table holds 250,000 to 400,000 distinct CDR3 sequences, about a fifth found once. Sequenced: naive CD8+ T cells from blood, with Jurkat cell RNA spiked in. Subset here: FACS-sorted CD8+CD4-CCR7+CD45RA+ naive T cells. The receptors originated from a human donor in good health. Some libraries in this study had Jurkat cell RNA spiked in.

This clonotype was seen at least ten times. The V gene is TRBV29-1, the J gene TRBJ2-3; D not resolved. Germline V gene sequence: CDR1 SQVTM, CDR2 ANQGSEA. Trimming left V 0 bases short and J 2 bases short, with 6 bases between. The CDR3 is 13 residues long. The CDR3 spells CSVEDPYTDTQYF. The CDR3 DNA is TGCAGCGTTGAAGATCCCTACACAGATACGCAGTATTTT.

This clonotype was recorded many times. The V and J genes are TRBV5-6 and TRBJ2-3, with D maybe TRBD1 (5 bases). The germline CDR1 and CDR2 sequences are SGHDT and YYEEEE. The CDR3 spans 16 residues. Trimming cost V 0 bases and J 4 bases, with 15 bases left between them. CDR3 nucleotide sequence: TGTGCCAGCAGCTTGGAGGGGTCAGGGCAGCCAGATACGCAGTATTTT. As protein: CASSLEGSGQPDTQYF.

The chain is built from TRBV4-1 and TRBJ1-5, with a weak D call TRBD1 (5 bases). V lost 1 base and J 7 bases, leaving 8 bases between the germline ends. Per the germline V gene, CDR1 is MGHRA and CDR2 is YSYEKL. The CDR3 sequence is 13 residues long. For the CDR3, the DNA is TGCGCCAGCAGCCAAGTTGGGGGGCAGCCCCAGCATTTT. Encoded protein: CASSQVGGQPQHF.